A selection of T cell receptor beta chains follows, all from one sample in a study of cytomegalovirus exposure and HLA in healthy donors. Libraries were prepared by immunoSEQ multiplex PCR; TCRdb keeps only in-frame clonotypes and omits some of them. Of fewer than 110,000 clones listed, around 60% were seen once; the top ten hold less than 3.5%. Sample: PBMCs. The receptors shown here come from a woman in her fifties or sixties in good health and CMV-seronegative. Each CDR3 is given with its conserved first and last residue. Fields, in order: V gene, D gene, J gene, clone size, CDR3 protein, CDR3 DNA. The D gene is left open where the match is weak. Size tells how often a clone was seen (once, few, many) or the class of an expanded clone, and some rows leave it out.

v_call: TRBV18
d_call: NA
j_call: TRBJ1-5
clone_size: NA
cdr3_aa: CASSPGADQPQHF
cdr3_nt: TGTGCCAGCTCACCAGGGGCAGATCAGCCCCAGCATTTT

v_call: TRBV2
d_call: NA
j_call: TRBJ1-1
clone_size: NA
cdr3_aa: CASREVMNTEAFF
cdr3_nt: TGTGCCAGCAGGGAAGTTATGAACACTGAAGCTTTCTTT

v_call: TRBV5-1
d_call: TRBD1
j_call: TRBJ2-2
clone_size: NA
cdr3_aa: CASSSGTGGDIGELFF
cdr3_nt: TGCGCCAGCAGCTCAGGGACAGGGGGCGATATCGGGGAGCTGTTTTTT

v_call: TRBV4-3
d_call: TRBD2
j_call: TRBJ2-7
clone_size: NA
cdr3_aa: CASSQVGAGGLGEQYF
cdr3_nt: TGCGCCAGCAGCCAAGTGGGAGCGGGAGGTTTGGGCGAGCAGTACTTC

v_call: TRBV4-1
d_call: TRBD1
j_call: TRBJ1-2
clone_size: once
cdr3_aa: CASSPLLTRTGIRSGYTF
cdr3_nt: TGCGCCAGCAGTCCATTACTTACCCGGACAGGGATCCGTTCTGGCTACACCTTC

v_call: TRBV21-1
d_call: NA
j_call: TRBJ1-5
clone_size: NA
cdr3_aa: CASSSGDRENQPQHF
cdr3_nt: TGTGCCAGCAGCAGTGGGGACAGAGAAAATCAGCCCCAGCATTTT

v_call: TRBV11-3
d_call: TRBD2
j_call: TRBJ2-1
clone_size: NA
cdr3_aa: CASSKRASGRGSNEQFF
cdr3_nt: TGTGCCAGCAGCAAACGCGCTAGCGGGAGGGGGTCGAATGAGCAGTTCTTC

v_call: TRBV7-9
d_call: NA
j_call: TRBJ2-1
clone_size: NA
cdr3_aa: CSSSLLGQEQFF
cdr3_nt: TGTTCCAGCAGCTTACTAGGACAGGAGCAGTTCTTC

v_call: TRBV7-8
d_call: NA
j_call: TRBJ1-1
clone_size: NA
cdr3_aa: CASSSWEGMNTEAFF
cdr3_nt: TGTGCCAGCAGCTCCTGGGAGGGGATGAACACTGAAGCTTTCTTT

v_call: TRBV2
d_call: TRBD2
j_call: TRBJ2-5
clone_size: NA
cdr3_aa: CASSEWSSGGQETQYF
cdr3_nt: TGTGCCAGCAGTGAATGGTCTAGCGGGGGCCAAGAGACCCAGTACTTC

v_call: TRBV9
d_call: NA
j_call: TRBJ2-1
clone_size: NA
cdr3_aa: CASPPASSFETYNEQFF
cdr3_nt: TGTGCCAGCCCCCCGGCGTCGTCCTTCGAGACTTACAATGAGCAGTTCTTC

v_call: TRBV6-5
d_call: NA
j_call: TRBJ1-1
clone_size: NA
cdr3_aa: CASSYSIVGTEAFF
cdr3_nt: TGTGCCAGCAGTTACTCGATTGTCGGCACTGAAGCTTTCTTT

v_call: TRBV11-2
d_call: NA
j_call: TRBJ1-1
clone_size: NA
cdr3_aa: CASTVSGYTEAFF
cdr3_nt: TGTGCCAGCACAGTTTCAGGGTACACTGAAGCTTTCTTT

v_call: TRBV28
d_call: TRBD2
j_call: TRBJ2-1
clone_size: NA
cdr3_aa: CASSLGWGTSGRAGYNEQFF
cdr3_nt: TGTGCCAGCAGTTTAGGATGGGGGACTAGCGGGAGGGCCGGGTACAATGAGCAGTTCTTC

v_call: TRBV10-3
d_call: TRBD2
j_call: TRBJ2-1
clone_size: NA
cdr3_aa: CAIMVQRELGEQFF
cdr3_nt: TGTGCCATCATGGTACAGCGGGAGCTGGGTGAGCAGTTCTTC

v_call: TRBV19
d_call: NA
j_call: TRBJ1-1
clone_size: once
cdr3_aa: CASSIGAPGEAFF
cdr3_nt: TGTGCCAGTAGTATTGGAGCCCCGGGTGAAGCTTTCTTT

v_call: TRBV7-6
d_call: NA
j_call: TRBJ2-5
clone_size: NA
cdr3_aa: CASSFPGHWYF
cdr3_nt: TGTGCCAGCAGCTTTCCGGGACACTGGTACTTC

v_call: TRBV2
d_call: NA
j_call: TRBJ2-5
clone_size: NA
cdr3_aa: CASNIKGGETQYF
cdr3_nt: TGTGCCAGCAATATCAAGGGAGGAGAGACCCAGTACTTC

v_call: TRBV2
d_call: NA
j_call: TRBJ2-7
clone_size: NA
cdr3_aa: CASSDRARSYEQYF
cdr3_nt: TGTGCCAGCAGTGACAGGGCCCGGTCCTACGAGCAGTACTTC

v_call: TRBV12-5
d_call: NA
j_call: TRBJ1-5
clone_size: NA
cdr3_aa: CASGLVEGQPQHF
cdr3_nt: TGTGCTAGTGGTTTGGTAGAGGGCCAGCCCCAGCATTTT

v_call: TRBV18
d_call: NA
j_call: TRBJ1-1
clone_size: NA
cdr3_aa: CASSPSQGNTEAFF
cdr3_nt: TGTGCCAGCTCACCATCTCAGGGTAACACTGAAGCTTTCTTT

v_call: TRBV4-2
d_call: TRBD2
j_call: TRBJ2-7
clone_size: few
cdr3_aa: CASSQAGGGEQYF
cdr3_nt: TGTGCCAGCAGCCAAGCGGGGGGAGGAGAGCAGTACTTC

v_call: TRBV7-9
d_call: NA
j_call: TRBJ1-2
clone_size: NA
cdr3_aa: CASSDSNYGYTF
cdr3_nt: TGTGCCAGCAGCGACTCTAACTATGGCTACACCTTC